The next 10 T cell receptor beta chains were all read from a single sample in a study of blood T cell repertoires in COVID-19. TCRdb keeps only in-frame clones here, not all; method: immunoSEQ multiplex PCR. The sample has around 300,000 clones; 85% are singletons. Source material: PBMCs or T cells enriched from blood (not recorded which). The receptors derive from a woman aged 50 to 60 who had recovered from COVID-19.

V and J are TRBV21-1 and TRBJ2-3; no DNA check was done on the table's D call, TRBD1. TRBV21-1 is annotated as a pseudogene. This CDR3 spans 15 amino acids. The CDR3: CASSKEGQGRDTQYF. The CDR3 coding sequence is TGTGCCAGCAGCAAAGAGGGACAGGGGAGGGATACGCAGTATTTT.

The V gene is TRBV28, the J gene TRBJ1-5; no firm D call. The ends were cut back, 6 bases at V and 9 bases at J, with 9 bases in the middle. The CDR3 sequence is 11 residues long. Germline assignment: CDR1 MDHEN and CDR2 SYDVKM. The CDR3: CASSLGRPQHF. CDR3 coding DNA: TGTGCCAGCAGCCTTGGCAGGCCCCAGCATTTT.

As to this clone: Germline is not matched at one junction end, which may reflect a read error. CDR3 region: CASGYQDSHEQYF. The CDR3 region has the DNA TGTGCCAGCGGTTATCAGGACTCCCACGAGCAGTACTTC. This rearrangement joins TRBV27 to TRBJ2-7, with a tentative D call TRBD2 (5 bases). There are 13 residues in the CDR3. Germline V gene sequence: CDR1 MNHEY, CDR2 SMNVEV (reference sequence).

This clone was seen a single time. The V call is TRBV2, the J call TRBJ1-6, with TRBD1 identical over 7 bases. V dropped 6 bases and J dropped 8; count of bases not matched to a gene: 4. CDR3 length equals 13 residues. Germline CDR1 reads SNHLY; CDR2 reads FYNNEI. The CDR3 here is CASSRDSHSPLHF. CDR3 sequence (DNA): TGTGCCAGCAGCCGGGACAGTCATTCACCCCTCCACTTT.

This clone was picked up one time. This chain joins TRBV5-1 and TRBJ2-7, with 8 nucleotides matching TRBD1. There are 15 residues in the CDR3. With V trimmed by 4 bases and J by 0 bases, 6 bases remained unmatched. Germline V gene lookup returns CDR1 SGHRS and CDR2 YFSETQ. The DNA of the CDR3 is TGCGCCAGCAGCCCCGGGACAGGCAACTCCTACGAGCAGTACTTC. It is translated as CASSPGTGNSYEQYF.

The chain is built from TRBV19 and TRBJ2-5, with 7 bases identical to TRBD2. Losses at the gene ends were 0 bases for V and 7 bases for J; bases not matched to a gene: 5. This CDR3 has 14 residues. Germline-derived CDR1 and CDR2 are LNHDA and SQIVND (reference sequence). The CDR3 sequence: CASSIDRTGGTQYF. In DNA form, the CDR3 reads TGTGCCAGTAGTATAGATCGTACGGGAGGGACCCAGTACTTC.

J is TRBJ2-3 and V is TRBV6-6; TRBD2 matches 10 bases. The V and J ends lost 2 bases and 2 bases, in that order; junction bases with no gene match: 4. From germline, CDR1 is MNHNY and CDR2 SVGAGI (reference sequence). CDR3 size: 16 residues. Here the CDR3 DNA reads TGTGCCAGCAGTTACGGCACTAGCGGGAACACAGATACGCAGTATTTT. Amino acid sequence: CASSYGTSGNTDTQYF.

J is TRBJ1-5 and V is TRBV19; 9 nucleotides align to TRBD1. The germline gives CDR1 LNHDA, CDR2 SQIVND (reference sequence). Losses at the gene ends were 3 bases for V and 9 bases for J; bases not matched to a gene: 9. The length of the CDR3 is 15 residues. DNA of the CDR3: TGTGCCAGTAGTATCCGGACAGGGGCGGGGGGGCCCCAGCATTTT. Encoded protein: CASSIRTGAGGPQHF.

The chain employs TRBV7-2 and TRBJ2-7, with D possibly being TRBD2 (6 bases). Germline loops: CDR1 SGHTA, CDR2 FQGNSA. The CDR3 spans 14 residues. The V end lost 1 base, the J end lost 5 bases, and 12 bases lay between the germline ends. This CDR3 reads CASSLGGNLDEQYF. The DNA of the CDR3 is TGTGCCAGCAGCTTAGGCGGGAACCTAGACGAGCAGTACTTC.

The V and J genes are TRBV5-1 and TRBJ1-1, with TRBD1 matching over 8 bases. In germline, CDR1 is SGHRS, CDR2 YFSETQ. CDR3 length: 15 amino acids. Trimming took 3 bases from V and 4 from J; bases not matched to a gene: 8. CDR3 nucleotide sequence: TGCGCCAGCAGCTCATCCGGAGACAGGGGCACTGAAGCTTTCTTT. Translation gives CASSSSGDRGTEAFF.